The next 31 T cell receptor beta chains were all read from a single sample in a study of tumor-infiltrating lymphocytes in localized non-small cell lung cancer. Profiled with immunoSEQ multiplex PCR; TCRdb holds only in-frame clones, not every one. Of more than 20,000 clones listed, around two thirds are singletons. Sequencing was done on a sample of lung tumor tissue. The receptors come from a human donor with non-small cell lung cancer.

Details on this clone: The conserved final phenylalanine or tryptophan is absent from the CDR3, which likely points to a read error. The chain employs TRBV18 and TRBJ2-7, with TRBD2 matching over 12 bases. The germline V gene has CDR1 KGHSH and CDR2 LQKENI. V trimming: 6 bases; J trimming: 5 bases; junction bases outside the gene matches: 5. The CDR3 is made up of 14 amino acids. CDR3 bases: TGTGCCAGCTCTCGGACTAGCGGGGAGAACGAGCAGTACTCC. Translating gives CASSRTSGENEQYS.

The chain combines TRBV2 with TRBJ1-3, with unresolved D. Germline V lookup: CDR1 SNHLY, CDR2 FYNNEI. The CDR3 length is 15 residues. V lost 7 bases and J lost 4, with 17 bases in between. The CDR3 spells CASKTESGKGNTIYF. For the CDR3, the DNA is TGTGCCAGCAAAACCGAATCCGGGAAAGGAAACACCATATATTTT.

This clone was found a few times. The chain employs TRBV30 and TRBJ2-7; D ambiguous. The V and J ends lost 7 bases and 2 bases respectively, with 15 bases between them. This CDR3 contains 13 residues. Germline V lookup: CDR1 GTSNPN, CDR2 SVGIG (reference sequence). The CDR3 is CASNSGSTYEQYF. CDR3 coding DNA: TGTGCCTCTAACAGTGGTTCAACCTACGAGCAGTACTTC.

Only a few counts were recorded for this clone. At one boundary the junction diverges from the germline segment, which might be a read error. This chain uses TRBV18 with TRBJ2-5, with 7 bases aligning to TRBD1. The germline V gene has CDR1 KGHSH and CDR2 LQKENI. CDR3 length equals 15 residues. Here the CDR3 reads CASSPDRTPQGTQYF. The CDR3 DNA follows: TGTGCCAGCTCACCGGACAGGACTCCCCAAGGGACCCAGTACTTC.

Here the CDR3 DNA reads TGTGCCAGCAGCGCTTTACCGGGACAGGGGTCTAACGGGGAGCTGTTTTTT. This encodes CASSALPGQGSNGELFF. This chain uses TRBV5-4 with TRBJ2-2; 10 bases map to TRBD1. The CDR3 covers 17 residues. Trimming at V came to 4 bases and at J to 7 bases, leaving 13 bases not matched to a gene. Germline V CDR1 and CDR2: SGHNT, YYREEE (reference sequence).

V and J are TRBV10-1 and TRBJ2-4; D ambiguous. Germline V gene lookup returns CDR1 WNHNN and CDR2 SYGVQD (reference sequence). The ends were cut back, 4 bases at V and 9 bases at J, with 13 bases in the middle. The CDR3 sequence is 13 residues long. In DNA, the CDR3 is TGCGCCAGCAGTGCCACCAGCGATGGCATTCAGTACTTC. This sequence encodes CASSATSDGIQYF.

The chain combines TRBV7-2 with TRBJ2-3; D is unclear. Trimming removed 2 bases from V and 1 base from J, with 7 bases in between. CDR1 and CDR2 from the germline V gene are SGHTA and FQGNSA. The CDR3 runs to 14 residues. CDR3: CASSLNGRTDTQYF. CDR3 coding DNA: TGTGCCAGCAGCTTAAACGGGCGCACAGATACGCAGTATTTT.

This clone was seen only once. The rearrangement uses TRBV6-5 and TRBJ1-3; 8 bases are shared with TRBD1. J lost 6 bases, V lost 2 bases, and 9 bases had no gene match. The V gene's germline CDR1 is MNHEY and CDR2 SVGAGI. This CDR3 contains 16 residues. The CDR3 sequence: CASSYTAGTGTNTIYF. The CDR3 nucleotides are TGTGCCAGCAGTTACACCGCCGGGACAGGAACAAACACCATATATTTT.

V usage is TRBV5-4 and J usage is TRBJ2-3; D is unclear. V lost 2 bases and J 3 bases, leaving 10 bases between the germline ends. The CDR3 sequence is 14 residues long. Germline-derived CDR1 and CDR2 are SGHNT and YYREEE (reference sequence). CDR3 amino acids: CASSFGWGTDTQYF. For the CDR3, the DNA is TGTGCCAGCAGCTTTGGATGGGGAACAGATACGCAGTATTTT.

This chain joins TRBV29-1 and TRBJ1-1; 10 nucleotides match TRBD1. CDR3 size: 11 residues. Germline assignment: CDR1 SQVTM and CDR2 ANQGSEA. J gave up 11 bases and V 6 bases, and 6 bases lay outside the gene matches. CDR3 amino acids: CSVRTGGGAFF. CDR3 nucleotide sequence: TGCAGCGTGCGGACAGGGGGTGGTGCTTTCTTT.

This clone was seen a few times. The chain employs TRBV5-1 and TRBJ1-1, with unresolved D. The CDR3 totals 14 residues. With 0 bases removed from V and 1 base from J, the gap between germline ends came to 7 bases. The V gene's germline CDR1 is SGHRS and CDR2 YFSETQ. The CDR3 loop is CASSLDRKNTEAFF. Here the CDR3 DNA reads TGCGCCAGCAGCTTGGACAGAAAGAACACTGAAGCTTTCTTT.

This clone was recorded a few times. The J gene is TRBJ1-1, the V gene TRBV19; tentative D call: TRBD1 (6 bases). This CDR3 has 13 residues. Germline CDR1 and CDR2: LNHDA and SQIVND (reference sequence). The V gene lost 5 bases and the J gene lost 4 bases, with 11 bases spanning the gap. The CDR3 here is CASSGGLGTEAFF. DNA of the CDR3: TGTGCCAGTAGTGGGGGGCTGGGCACTGAAGCTTTCTTT.

This chain connects TRBV5-4 to TRBJ2-2, with 8 bases lining up with TRBD2. Germline lookup yields CDR1 SGHNT and CDR2 YYREEE (reference sequence). The CDR3 length is 15 residues. The junction had 4 bases not matched to a gene; V was cut back by 4 bases and J by 2 bases. This CDR3 is CASSTGLANTGELFF. The CDR3, as DNA: TGTGCCAGCAGCACAGGACTAGCTAACACCGGGGAGCTGTTTTTT. The variable domain in full, with the rest retrieved from reference TRBV5-4 and TRBJ2-2, is ETGVTQSPTHLIKTRGQQVTLRCSSQSGHNTVSWYQQALGQGPQFIFQYYREEENGRGNFPPRFSGLQFPNYSSELNVNALELDDSALYLCASSTGLANTGELFFGEGSRLTVL.

V is TRBV30 and J is TRBJ1-2; perhaps TRBD1 as D (5 bases). This CDR3 is 12 amino acids long. V dropped 3 bases and J dropped 2 bases, with 7 bases sitting between them. CDR1 and CDR2 (germline): GTSNPN, SVGIG (reference sequence). CDR3 region: CAWREGNYGYTF. In nucleotides, the CDR3 is TGTGCCTGGAGGGAGGGGAACTATGGCTACACCTTC. The complete variable domain, with remaining parts taken from reference TRBV30 and TRBJ1-2, reads SQTIHQWPATLVQPVGSPLSLECTVEGTSNPNLYWYRQAAGRGLQLLFYSVGIGQISSEVPQNLSASRPQDRQFILSSKKLLLSDSGFYLCAWREGNYGYTFGSGTRLTVV.

Only a few counts were recorded for this clone. The rearrangement joins TRBV30 to TRBJ1-1; D gene unclear. The CDR3 consists of 16 residues. Germline V gives CDR1 GTSNPN, CDR2 SVGIG (reference sequence). Trimming took off 4 bases at V and 1 base at J, with 19 bases between the two ends. Here the CDR3 DNA reads TGTGCCTGGAACTTCGACACGGTGGGGAAGAACACTGAAGCTTTCTTT. Encoded protein: CAWNFDTVGKNTEAFF.

V is TRBV5-6 and J is TRBJ2-7; TRBD1 or TRBD2 may be the D gene (5 bases each). The V end was cut by 3 bases, the J end by 2 bases, with 12 bases between. The CDR3 has 14 residues. CDR1 is SGHDT, CDR2 YYEEEE, per germline. In nucleotides, the CDR3 is TGTGCCAGCAGCTCCGGGACCGCGACCTACGAGCAGTACTTC. Residues: CASSSGTATYEQYF.

The sample holds one count of this clone. The chain is built from TRBV11-2 and TRBJ1-2; TRBD1 matches 9 bases. In germline, CDR1 is SGHAT, CDR2 FQNNGV. V shed 5 bases, J shed 8 bases, and the junction held 15 bases outside the gene matches. The CDR3 is made up of 16 amino acids. The CDR3 nucleotides are TGTGCCAGCAGCCAGGGGATAGGCGGACAGGGGCAAGGCTACACCTTC. This gives the protein CASSQGIGGQGQGYTF.

This chain links TRBV11-2 with TRBJ1-1, with D perhaps TRBD1 (6 bases). The V end was cut by 6 bases, the J end by 7 bases, with 9 bases between. The CDR3 covers 11 residues. Per the germline V gene, CDR1 is SGHAT and CDR2 is FQNNGV. The CDR3 nucleotides are TGTGCCAGCAGTAAGGGGGGTGAAGCTTTCTTT. It translates to CASSKGGEAFF.

V gene TRBV2 combines with J gene TRBJ2-7; D is possibly TRBD1 (6 bases). Trimming removed 4 bases at V and 3 bases at J, with 10 bases between. CDR1 is SNHLY and CDR2 is FYNNEI in the germline V gene. The CDR3 loop spans 13 amino acids. The CDR3 spells CASSVRQDYEQYF. The CDR3 region has the DNA TGTGCCAGCAGTGTCCGACAGGACTACGAGCAGTACTTC.

CDR3 loop: CASSPRTGLFMGTNEKLFF. In DNA form, the CDR3 reads TGTGCCAGCAGCCCTCGGACAGGTCTCTTCATGGGAACTAATGAAAAACTGTTTTTT. The genes are TRBV7-2 and TRBJ1-4; TRBD1 matches at 7 bases. The CDR3 consists of 19 residues. V lost 5 bases, J lost 1 base, and 16 bases stayed unmatched. Germline CDR1 reads SGHTA; CDR2 reads FQGNSA.

This sequence joins TRBV7-8 and TRBJ2-5; D gene unclear. The CDR3 is 11 residues long. Trimming took off 5 bases at V and 4 bases at J, with 5 bases between the two ends. Germline CDR1 is SGHVS and CDR2 is FQNEAQ. The CDR3 is CASSHPETQYF. The CDR3 region has the DNA TGTGCCAGCAGCCATCCAGAGACCCAGTACTTC.

With regard to this clone: Germline is not matched at one junction end, which may reflect a read error. The chain has TRBV9 and TRBJ2-3; 7 bases match TRBD2. CDR1 is SGDLS and CDR2 is YYNGEE in the germline V gene. The CDR3 contains 14 residues. The CDR3 loop reads CVSSPGGVTDTQYF. The CDR3 nucleotides are TGTGTCAGCAGCCCGGGGGGAGTCACAGATACGCAGTATTTT. Full variable domain (outside the CDR3, taken from reference TRBV9 and TRBJ2-3): DSGVTQTPKHLITATGQRVTLRCSPRSGDLSVYWYQQSLDQGLQFLIQYYNGEERAKGNILERFSAQQFPDLHSELNLSSLELGDSALYFCVSSPGGVTDTQYFGPGTRLTVL.

The V gene is TRBV5-6, the J gene TRBJ1-1; D gene unclear. This CDR3 has 12 residues. Trimming pared 2 bases from V and 10 bases from J, leaving 12 bases between. From germline, CDR1 is SGHDT and CDR2 YYEEEE. The CDR3 DNA follows: TGTGCCAGCAGCTTCAGGCAATTTGGAGCTTTCTTT. Translation gives CASSFRQFGAFF.

Notes on this clone: Germline is not matched at one junction end, which may reflect a read error. The CDR3 nucleotides are TGCGCCAGCGGCGACAGGGTGCCCGTCTTC. It is translated as CASGDRVPVF. The chain is built from TRBV5-1 and TRBJ2-1; 7 bases agree with TRBD1. The CDR3 spans 10 residues. Germline V gene sequence: CDR1 SGHRS, CDR2 YFSETQ.

Of note for this clone: The junction departs from germline at one end; a sequencing error may be responsible. CDR3 sequence: CDTSSPTGIEQFF. As DNA, the CDR3 is TGTGACACCAGCAGTCCGACAGGGATTGAGCAGTTCTTC. The gene calls are TRBV15 and TRBJ2-1, with 7 bases identical to TRBD1. This CDR3 is built from 13 residues. Germline V lookup: CDR1 LNHNV, CDR2 YYDKDF (reference sequence).

The V call is TRBV7-2, the J call TRBJ2-5; 8 nucleotides agree with TRBD1. The J segment lost 1 base and the V segment lost 5 bases, leaving 3 bases of the junction unmatched. The germline V gene has CDR1 SGHTA and CDR2 FQGNSA. The CDR3 length is 14 residues. This CDR3 reads CASSLGQGQETQYF. The DNA for the CDR3 is TGTGCCAGCAGCCTAGGACAGGGCCAAGAGACCCAGTACTTC.

This chain links TRBV4-3 with TRBJ1-3; 7 bases fit TRBD1. Germline CDR1 is LGHNA and CDR2 is YSLEER. The CDR3 consists of 14 residues. V was clipped by 2 bases and J by 3 bases; unmatched bases: 1. CDR3 DNA: TGCGCCAGCAGCCAACAGGGGGATGGAAACACCATATATTTT. This translates into CASSQQGDGNTIYF.

This sequence joins TRBV5-5 and TRBJ1-5; D call uncertain. V lost 0 bases to trimming and J lost 1 base, with 11 bases between them. Germline values: CDR1 SGHKS, CDR2 YYEKEE (reference sequence). The CDR3 loop spans 16 amino acids. Written as DNA, the CDR3 is TGTGCCAGCAGCTTGGGCGGGAGCGGAAGCAATCAGCCCCAGCATTTT. Its protein is CASSLGGSGSNQPQHF.

This clone was counted between two and nine times. The chain joins TRBV10-3 to TRBJ1-2, with TRBD1 matching 10 bases. The CDR3 totals 14 residues. CDR1 is ENHRY, CDR2 SYGVKD, per germline. J was trimmed by 6 bases and V by 4 bases; bases with no gene match: 5. For the CDR3, the DNA is TGTGCCATCAGTGGGACAGGGGGACGGGATGGCTACACCTTC. It yields the protein CAISGTGGRDGYTF.

V usage is TRBV15 and J usage is TRBJ1-2, with D hard to call. V was clipped by 3 bases and J by 0 bases, with 11 bases between them. The CDR3 contains 15 residues. CDR1 is LNHNV and CDR2 is YYDKDF in the germline V gene (reference sequence). The DNA of the CDR3 is TGTGCCACCAGCAGGTTGGGCCGAACTAACTATGGCTACACCTTC. Translated, it gives CATSRLGRTNYGYTF.

The chain employs TRBV9 and TRBJ2-7; tentative D call: TRBD1 (7 bases). This CDR3 region has 14 residues. CDR1 and CDR2 (germline): SGDLS, YYNGEE. The V and J ends lost 2 bases and 4 bases respectively, with 13 bases between them. CDR3 nucleotides: TGTGCCAGCAGCGTGCAGGGGGGCATGTACGAGCAGTACTTC. As protein: CASSVQGGMYEQYF.